The 22 T cell receptor beta chains below all came from one sample that was sequenced in a study of cytomegalovirus exposure and HLA in healthy donors. Sequenced by immunoSEQ multiplex PCR; TCRdb stores in-frame clones only, minus some. The sample includes some 71,000 clones, around 93% of them seen just once. Sequencing was performed on PBMCs. The receptors stem from a woman under 30 in good health and CMV-seronegative.

The CDR3 spells CASSVESGLADTSYNEQFF. The CDR3 nucleotides are TGTGCCAGCAGCGTAGAATCCGGACTAGCGGACACCTCCTACAATGAGCAGTTCTTC. J is TRBJ2-1 and V is TRBV9; TRBD2 matches 10 bases. V gave up 0 bases and J gave up 0 bases; unmatched junction bases: 9. Germline V gene data show CDR1 as SGDLS and CDR2 as YYNGEE. The CDR3 is 19 amino acids.

V is TRBV14 and J is TRBJ2-1, with a possible D match to TRBD2 (6 bases). V dropped 4 bases and J dropped 0 bases, with 13 bases sitting between them. The germline V gene has CDR1 SGHDN and CDR2 FVKESK. The length of the CDR3 is 16 residues. CDR3 coding DNA: TGTGCCAGCAGCCGTGGGAGGTCCAGCTCCTACAATGAGCAGTTCTTC. Protein product: CASSRGRSSSYNEQFF. Variable domain in full (rest from reference TRBV14 and TRBJ2-1): EAGVTQFPSHSVIEKGQTVTLRCDPISGHDNLYWYRRVMGKEIKFLLHFVKESKQDESGMPNNRFLAERTGGTYSTLKVQPAELEDSGVYFCASSRGRSSSYNEQFFGPGTRLTVL.

The chain combines TRBV21-1 with TRBJ2-2; the table's D call, TRBD2, has no DNA check behind it. TRBV21-1 is flagged as a pseudogene. This CDR3 has 17 amino acids. This CDR3 reads CASSKGLAGGPTGELFF. CDR3 bases: TGTGCCAGCAGCAAAGGGTTAGCGGGGGGCCCCACCGGGGAGCTGTTTTTT.

The chain links TRBV9 to TRBJ2-1; 13 positions agree with TRBD2. There are 16 residues in the CDR3. The J segment lost 7 bases and the V segment lost 4 bases, leaving 8 bases of the junction unmatched. The germline gives CDR1 SGDLS, CDR2 YYNGEE. CDR3 sequence: CASSPTSGGPGNEQFF. As DNA, the CDR3 is TGTGCCAGCAGCCCGACTAGCGGGGGGCCGGGGAATGAGCAGTTCTTC.

V usage is TRBV4-1 and J usage is TRBJ1-5, with D unclear. The CDR3 has 13 amino acids. Trimming left V 0 bases short and J 5 bases short, with 5 bases between. Per the germline V gene, CDR1 is MGHRA and CDR2 is YSYEKL. In DNA form, the CDR3 reads TGCGCCAGCAGCCAAGACGGGGATCAGCCCCAGCATTTT. It encodes CASSQDGDQPQHF.

V usage is TRBV4-2 and J usage is TRBJ2-3, with D tentatively TRBD2 (5 bases). CDR3 length: 16 residues. CDR1 and CDR2 (germline): LGHNA, YNFKEQ. V lost 4 bases and J lost 4, with 18 bases in between. This chain's CDR3 is CASSPQGGFEADTQYF. The CDR3 region has the DNA TGTGCCAGCAGCCCCCAAGGAGGTTTTGAGGCAGATACGCAGTATTTT.

The rearrangement joins TRBV6-5 to TRBJ2-7, with 8 bases matching TRBD1. J lost 4 bases, V lost 6 bases, and 5 bases had no gene match. Germline lookup yields CDR1 MNHEY and CDR2 SVGAGI. The CDR3 consists of 13 residues. CDR3 loop: CASRGRGLYEQYF. CDR3 coding DNA: TGTGCCAGCAGGGGCAGGGGGCTTTACGAGCAGTACTTC.

This chain connects TRBV7-6 to TRBJ1-1, with D possibly being TRBD1 (6 bases). This CDR3 comprises 15 residues. V gave up 5 bases and J gave up 5 bases, with 18 bases separating them. CDR1 is SGHVS and CDR2 is FNYEAQ in the germline V gene. In DNA, the CDR3 is TGTGCCAGCAGCATAGGCGGGGGGGGGCCAACTGAAGCTTTCTTT. Its protein product is CASSIGGGGPTEAFF.

This clone was detected once. The chain joins TRBV11-2 to TRBJ2-5; TRBD2 matches 10 bases. J lost 2 bases, V lost 3 bases, and 3 bases had no gene match. This CDR3 is 15 amino acids long. Germline V CDR1 and CDR2: SGHAT, FQNNGV. The CDR3 loop reads CASSLGLAPQETQYF. The CDR3 DNA follows: TGTGCCAGCAGCTTGGGACTAGCGCCACAAGAGACCCAGTACTTC.

CDR3 amino acids: CASSNRTSFYNEQFF. The CDR3, as DNA: TGTGCCAGCAGTAACCGAACATCTTTTTACAATGAGCAGTTCTTC. J is TRBJ2-1 and V is TRBV27; D gene ambiguous. Germline loops: CDR1 MNHEY, CDR2 SMNVEV (reference sequence). V was trimmed by 5 bases and J by 4 bases, leaving 15 bases between them. This CDR3 contains 15 residues.

The chain has TRBV7-9 and TRBJ1-1; D gene uncertain. CDR1 and CDR2 from the germline V gene are SEHNR and FQNEAQ (reference sequence). This CDR3 region has 15 residues. Trimming removed 2 bases at V and 1 base at J, with 11 bases between. The CDR3 loop is CASSLRSNGNTEAFF. Written as DNA, the CDR3 is TGTGCCAGCAGCTTAAGAAGTAACGGGAACACTGAAGCTTTCTTT.

This chain joins TRBV6-5 and TRBJ1-2, with 7 bases identical to TRBD1. Germline V gene lookup returns CDR1 MNHEY and CDR2 SVGAGI. V trimming: 4 bases; J trimming: 7 bases; junction bases outside the gene matches: 6. The CDR3 is made up of 13 amino acids. CDR3 nucleotides: TGTGCCAGCAGTTCATCGACAGGGAGTGGCTACACCTTC. The encoded protein is CASSSSTGSGYTF.

The chain has TRBV9 and TRBJ2-1, with 8 bases fitting TRBD2. Looked up from germline, CDR1 is SGDLS and CDR2 is YYNGEE. This CDR3 region has 18 residues. The J segment lost 3 bases and the V segment lost 3 bases, leaving 14 bases of the junction unmatched. The CDR3 sequence: CASSAEHLAGSVYNEQFF. The CDR3 DNA reads as TGTGCCAGCAGCGCAGAGCACCTAGCGGGTTCCGTCTACAATGAGCAGTTCTTC.

The chain joins TRBV28 to TRBJ2-3, with D maybe TRBD2 (6 bases). This CDR3 spans 14 amino acids. Germline CDR1 reads MDHEN; CDR2 reads SYDVKM. The V gene lost 0 bases and the J gene lost 4 bases, with 8 bases spanning the gap. The CDR3 region has the DNA TGTGCCAGCAGTTTATGGCCGGGAGCAGATACGCAGTATTTT. Its translation: CASSLWPGADTQYF.

This chain links TRBV4-2 with TRBJ1-2; tentative D call: TRBD1 (5 bases). The CDR3 contains 14 residues. Trimming stripped 1 base from V and 6 bases from J, with 12 bases between. CDR1 and CDR2 (germline): LGHNA, YNFKEQ. The CDR3 sequence is CASSQGTGLHGYTF. DNA of the CDR3: TGTGCCAGCAGCCAAGGAACAGGATTACATGGCTACACCTTC.

In the case of this clone: The sample carries other DNA sequences with the same CDR3. The J gene is TRBJ1-5, the V gene TRBV7-2; D is ambiguous. V was pared by 3 bases and J by 2 bases, with 5 bases between. This CDR3 spans 13 amino acids. CDR1 is SGHTA, CDR2 FQGNSA, per germline. CDR3 loop: CASSFSGNQPQHF. The DNA of the CDR3 is TGTGCCAGCAGCTTTTCCGGCAATCAGCCCCAGCATTTT.

This chain uses TRBV19 with TRBJ1-5; D ambiguous. Germline-derived CDR1 and CDR2 are LNHDA and SQIVND (reference sequence). V gave up 2 bases and J gave up 4 bases, with 9 bases separating them. The CDR3 consists of 14 residues. CDR3 loop: CASSILSGNQPQHF. In DNA form, the CDR3 reads TGTGCCAGTAGTATACTTTCGGGGAATCAGCCCCAGCATTTT. The variable domain in full, with the rest retrieved from reference TRBV19 and TRBJ1-5, is DGGITQSPKYLFRKEGQNVTLSCEQNLNHDAMYWYRQDPGQGLRLIYYSQIVNDFQKGDIAEGYSVSREKKESFPLTVTSAQKNPTAFYLCASSILSGNQPQHFGDGTRLSIL.

A single count supports this clone. The gene calls are TRBV28 and TRBJ2-7; D is unresolved. CDR1 and CDR2 from the germline V gene are MDHEN and SYDVKM. The CDR3 is 13 amino acids. The V and J ends lost 3 bases and 0 bases respectively, with 6 bases between them. The CDR3 reads CASSFPSSYEQYF. The CDR3, as DNA: TGTGCCAGCAGTTTCCCTAGCTCCTACGAGCAGTACTTC.

CDR3 sequence: CASSPRTAPLYGYTF. The CDR3 DNA reads TGTGCCAGCAGCCCGAGGACAGCTCCTCTTTATGGCTACACCTTC. This chain connects TRBV9 to TRBJ1-2; weak D call: TRBD1 (6 bases). The CDR3 covers 15 residues. Trimming took 4 bases from V and 5 from J, leaving 18 bases between them. The V gene's germline CDR1 is SGDLS and CDR2 YYNGEE.

The CDR3 DNA sequence: TGTGCCAGCAGCGTCGACAGGGGGGTCGAGCAGTACTTC. Translated, it gives CASSVDRGVEQYF. The chain links TRBV6-5 to TRBJ2-7; 9 nucleotides line up with TRBD1. CDR3 size: 13 residues. J lost 6 bases, V lost 6 bases, and 6 bases had no gene match. The germline V gene has CDR1 MNHEY and CDR2 SVGAGI.

V gene TRBV27 combines with J gene TRBJ2-7; 10 positions match TRBD1. The CDR3 is made up of 16 amino acids. Unmatched junction bases numbered 3, after V lost 1 base and J lost 0 bases. In germline, CDR1 is MNHEY, CDR2 SMNVEV (reference sequence). The CDR3 here is CASSLWDRGNSYEQYF. As DNA, the CDR3 is TGTGCCAGCAGTTTATGGGACAGGGGAAACTCCTACGAGCAGTACTTC.

The gene calls are TRBV4-2 and TRBJ1-1, with 8 bases lining up with TRBD1. Germline V lookup: CDR1 LGHNA, CDR2 YNFKEQ. The ends lost 0 bases at V and 6 bases at J; junction bases unmatched: 6. CDR3 length equals 15 residues. CDR3 nucleotide sequence: TGTGCCAGCAGCCAAGATCGGGACAGGCCCGCTGAAGCTTTCTTT. This gives the protein CASSQDRDRPAEAFF.